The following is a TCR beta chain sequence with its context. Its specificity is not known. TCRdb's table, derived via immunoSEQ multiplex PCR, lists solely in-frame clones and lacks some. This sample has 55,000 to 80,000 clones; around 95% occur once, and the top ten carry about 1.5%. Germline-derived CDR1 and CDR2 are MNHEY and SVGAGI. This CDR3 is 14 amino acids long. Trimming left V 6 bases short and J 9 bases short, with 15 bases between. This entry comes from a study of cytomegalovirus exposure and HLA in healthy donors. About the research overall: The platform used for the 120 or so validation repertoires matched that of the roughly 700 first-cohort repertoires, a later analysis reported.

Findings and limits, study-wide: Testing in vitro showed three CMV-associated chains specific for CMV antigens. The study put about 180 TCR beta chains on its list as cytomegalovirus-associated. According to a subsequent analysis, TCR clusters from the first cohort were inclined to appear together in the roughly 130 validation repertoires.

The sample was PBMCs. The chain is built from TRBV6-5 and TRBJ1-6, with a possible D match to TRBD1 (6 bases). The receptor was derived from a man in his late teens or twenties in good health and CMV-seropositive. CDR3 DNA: TGTGCCAGCAGGGATACACAGGGTGGTTCACCCCTCCACTTT. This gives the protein CASRDTQGGSPLHF.